This TCR beta chain emerged from a study of beta chain features in type 1 diabetes. Study-wide background: Examined across all samples were some 99 million sorted cells.

Study-level results: Shorter templates may be favored by PCR, equally so in patients and controls. A moderate, significant TCRB CDR3 shortening appeared in type 1 diabetes across four CD4+ subsets.

To note about this clone: Its antigen is not known.

J lost 6 bases, V lost 5 bases, and 8 bases had no gene match. The CDR3 sequence is 17 residues long. Per the germline V gene, CDR1 is SEHNR and CDR2 is FQNEAQ (reference sequence). The study reverse transcribed the entire isolated RNA, so it sequenced expressed TCRB transcripts. Sequenced by immunoSEQ multiplex PCR; TCRdb stores in-frame clones only, minus some. This sample has approximately 160,000 clones; 9% to 12% occur once, and the top ten carry 0.45% to 0.5%. Sequences were obtained from central memory CD4+ T cells from blood. This chain uses TRBV7-9 with TRBJ2-2; 14 bases fit TRBD2. The receptor was derived from a man aged 25 to 40 with type 1 diabetes. The CDR3 DNA follows: TGTGCCAGCAGCCTGGGACTAGCGGGAGAGGTTTCCGGGGAGCTGTTTTTT. This sequence encodes CASSLGLAGEVSGELFF.